The following is a T cell receptor (beta chain) sequence with its context. Its antigen specificity is not known. Per-base quality was not reported, and no clone a single base away is much larger than it. Library preparation was by PCR. The sequencer was an Illumina MiSeq. Total RNA was purified with the Qiagen AllPrep DNA/RNA kit. Before analysis, reads from multiple sequencing runs of one library were combined. Per the authors' processing: Reads were retained only if an exact TCR constant sequence was present, and the retained reads were trimmed to 150 nt and grouped according to their 12-nt molecular barcodes. Reads inside each barcode group were sub-clustered using a 15% Levenshtein threshold, and a quality-weighted consensus sequence was constructed for each RNA molecule. Non-functional sequences were excluded, and lower-count sequences lying one edit away from another sequence were also excluded. Barcode sub-clusters with fewer than 20% of the maximum read count were removed, based on fitting two negative binomial distributions. TCRdb trimmed the raw reads at Q25, called clones with MiXCR and kept productive beta chains. Each entry is one CDR3 protein sequence, shown with its most common DNA and genes. The V and J calls reflect TCRdb's pipeline rather than the authors' work. For this sample the table gives about 40,000 distinct CDR3 sequences, of which about a fifth were detected only once. Clones ranked in the top ten supply over 6% of the sample.

This entry belongs to a study of molecular identifiers for immune sequencing clone quantification (dated by TCRdb to the late 2010s). About the study as a whole: For a replicate experiment, RNA from about 20,000 or 100,000 naive CD8 T cells was divided into five aliquots, of which four were sequenced. The study was a methods study using CD8 T cells to benchmark molecular-identifier clustering-based TCR repertoire sequencing (MIDCIRS) and TCR RNA copy counting. Study-level results and caveats: Highly expanded clone sizes could be underestimated because identical TCR molecules may share a barcode. When barcode sub-clustering was not used, chimeric consensus sequences inflated TCR diversity, with chimeras reaching as high as 47%. Clones above 20 RNA copies held over 97% of molecules in CMV-specific effector cells but under 1% in naive cells. Modeling estimated around 3.2 recovered TCR RNA copies per cell, compared with roughly 10 by digital PCR, which implies roughly 30% capture efficiency. A single cell's worth of spiked-in Jurkat TCR RNA was reported detectable even among some 920,000 naive CD8 T cells.

On a BD FACSAria II, naive CD8 T cells were FACS-sorted as CD8+CD4-CCR7+CD45RA+ and collected into RLT Plus buffer. To compare sensitivity, a portion of naive CD8 T cell RNA was divided equally between MIDCIRS and a Smart-seq2-style 5'RACE protocol. CD8 T cells were enriched with RosetteSep CD8+ T Cell Enrichment Cocktail and Ficoll-Paque, followed by ACK red cell lysis. The clonotype comes from a human donor in good health. Some libraries in this study had Jurkat cell RNA spiked in. The specimen sequenced was naive CD8+ T cells from blood, with Jurkat cell RNA spiked in. The sample's cell subset or site, from its label and the paper: FACS-sorted CD8+CD4-CCR7+CD45RA+ naive T cells.

The bases read TGTGCCACCAGCCTAAGACGGGGGGTCACCAACGTCCTGACTTTC. It translates to CATSLRRGVTNVLTF. The V and J segments used are TRBV15 and TRBJ2-6; 7 junctional bases match TRBD2. Including the terminal cysteine and phenylalanine, the CDR3 comprises 15 residues. Solely the CDR3 DNA is kept, with 45 bases framed from the first base. V ends up 5 bases short and J 8 bases short, with an unmatched junction base count of 9. CDR1 and CDR2 are read off the germline V gene (reference sequence) as LNHNV and YYDKDF.